These 10 T cell receptor beta chains share one sample of origin, sequenced in a study of blood T cells in healthy people across ages. Sample-barcoded 5' priming and a J-beta primer mix drove a second PCR of about 6 to 12 cycles. From the 5' RACE reads, TCRdb called clonotypes with MiXCR, one entry per CDR3 protein. The table records fewer than 650,000 distinct CDR3 sequences, over 25% of them present only once. These data were also reused for a study on T cells of mothers and their children.

Specimen: blood. Source of these receptors: a boy between 2 and 15 years old in good health.

The chain couples TRBV13 to TRBJ1-4; 7 bases align to TRBD1. Germline values: CDR1 PRHDT, CDR2 FYEKMQ (reference sequence). The trim removed 1 base at V and 2 bases at J, leaving 7 bases unmatched. The CDR3 is made up of 17 amino acids. The CDR3 here is CASSLAGGGQTNEKLFF. CDR3 sequence (DNA): TGTGCCAGCAGCTTAGCCGGTGGGGGACAGACTAATGAAAAACTGTTTTTT.

The chain uses TRBV10-3 and TRBJ2-5, with 10 bases lining up with TRBD1. The germline gives CDR1 ENHRY, CDR2 SYGVKD. With 10 bases clipped from V and 4 bases from J, the junction kept 12 bases outside the gene matches. The CDR3 covers 15 residues. CDR3 residues: CASLRDRGGSETQYF. The CDR3 DNA reads as TGTGCCAGCCTCCGGGACAGGGGAGGATCAGAGACCCAGTACTTC.

V and J are TRBV7-9 and TRBJ2-4; 12 bases line up with TRBD1. CDR3 size: 15 residues. Unmatched junction bases numbered 9, after V lost 7 bases and J lost 8 bases. Germline loops: CDR1 SEHNR, CDR2 FQNEAQ (reference sequence). DNA of the CDR3: TGTGCCAGCACCGGGGACAGGGGGCAGAGGTACATTCAGTACTTC. It codes for CASTGDRGQRYIQYF.

This clonotype was observed a single time. J is TRBJ2-5 and V is TRBV3-1, with D unclear. The DNA end lines up better with TRBJ2-7; the J call may be wrong. There are 16 residues in the CDR3. CDR1 and CDR2 from the germline V gene are LGHDT and YNNKEL (reference sequence). The CDR3 nucleotides read TGTGCCAGCAGCCAGACAAGGCGTTCAAGGGTGGGCGAGCAGTACTTC. This gives the protein CASSQTRRSRVGEQYF.

The V gene is TRBV9, the J gene TRBJ2-5, with TRBD2 matching 9 bases. The DNA end is more similar to TRBJ2-7, so the J call may be wrong. The CDR3 runs to 14 residues. Germline loops: CDR1 SGDLS, CDR2 YYNGEE. CDR3 in DNA: TGTGCCAGCAGCGTAGATCTAGCGGGGTACGAGCAGTACTTC. Translating gives CASSVDLAGYEQYF.

In this sample, this clonotype turned up a few times. This chain links TRBV30 with TRBJ1-1; 8 bases line up with TRBD1. After removal of 8 bases from V and 1 base from J, the junction contained 6 bases not matched to a gene. The CDR3 contains 13 residues. Germline V CDR1 and CDR2: GTSNPN, SVGIG (reference sequence). The CDR3 DNA reads TGTGCCCGCGGGGGGACAGGGAACACTGAAGCTTTCTTT. It translates to CARGGTGNTEAFF.

The rearrangement links TRBV29-1 to TRBJ2-3; D ambiguous. CDR1 is SQVTM and CDR2 is ANQGSEA in the germline V gene. Trimming took off 7 bases at V and 0 bases at J, with 14 bases between the two ends. The CDR3 runs to 14 residues. The CDR3 sequence: CSALKETSTDTQYF. In DNA form, the CDR3 reads TGCAGCGCCTTGAAGGAGACTAGCACAGATACGCAGTATTTT.

There are a few counts of this clonotype. V is TRBV5-5 and J is TRBJ2-2, with 10 bases fitting TRBD2. V was clipped by 1 base and J by 7 bases; unmatched bases: 4. Germline assignment: CDR1 SGHKS and CDR2 YYEKEE (reference sequence). The length of the CDR3 is 15 residues. The CDR3 protein is CASSLSGGAYGELFF. As DNA, the CDR3 is TGTGCCAGCAGCTTGAGCGGGGGGGCCTACGGGGAGCTGTTTTTT.

The chain recombines TRBV4-3 with TRBJ2-7; maybe TRBD2 (6 bases). Trimming shortened V by 0 bases and J by 3 bases, and 21 bases separated the two germline ends. Germline V gives CDR1 LGHNA, CDR2 YSLEER. The CDR3 runs 18 residues. The CDR3 bases are TGCGCCAGCAGCCAAGATTATGTGGCGCAGGGAGGATTCTACGAGCAGTACTTC. Translated, it gives CASSQDYVAQGGFYEQYF.

This sequence joins TRBV5-1 and TRBJ2-5; D call uncertain. This CDR3 has 14 residues. Germline V CDR1 and CDR2: SGHRS, YFSETQ. V shed 0 bases and J shed 2 bases, with 8 bases lying between them. The CDR3 DNA is TGCGCCAGCAGCTTGGGGCGAGAACAAGAGACCCAGTACTTC. This sequence encodes CASSLGREQETQYF.